This T cell receptor beta chain was found in a study of Graves' ophthalmopathy and Graves' hyperthyroidism. The V end lost 0 bases, the J end lost 4 bases, and 7 bases lay between the germline ends. This CDR3 region has 15 residues. Germline loops: CDR1 SGHTA, CDR2 FQGNSA. As the template, RNA transcripts were used to amplify TCR beta CDR3 regions. A first-round RT-PCR used HTBI primers, followed by a second-round multiplex PCR. TCRdb re-called the multiplex PCR reads with MiXCR, one entry per CDR3 protein. The sample lists some 410,000 distinct CDR3 sequences; approximately 21% were seen once. This clonotype has at least ten counts. Its antigen is not known. Study-level findings and limits: Most thyroid clonotypes expanded beyond 0.001 frequency were also found in blood. Both an approximately 70% sensitivity and an approximately 76% specificity characterized the model's predictions of ophthalmopathy progression.

The term stable hyperthyroidism indicated an absence of ophthalmopathy within 18 months of follow-up. Participants with hyperthyroidism, aged 18 to 65, were newly diagnosed with under 2 months' duration. Sequencing was performed on peripheral blood. V gene TRBV7-2 combines with J gene TRBJ2-6; D is uncertain. The receptor was derived from a woman aged 18-29 years with stable Graves' hyperthyroidism. CDR3: CASSLADLGANVLTF. CDR3 nucleotides: TGTGCCAGCAGCTTAGCGGACCTGGGGGCCAACGTCCTGACTTTC.